This T cell receptor beta chain was documented in a study of T cell responses to AZD1222 COVID-19 vaccine (dated by TCRdb to the early 2020s). Concerning the study at large: AZD1222 recipients given second doses at about 4 weeks or at about 12 weeks were pooled, since spike-specific TCR depth and breadth were not found to differ between the two schedules. TCR sequencing covered roughly 230 trial participants: 200 to 220 given two doses of AZD1222 and approximately 26 given two doses of MenACWY control vaccine. Trial participants were enrolled by age into 18-55, 56-69 and 70-plus year subgroups, with roughly 160, 29 and 62 TCR-sequenced participants respectively.

Turning to this clone: The specificity of this receptor is unknown. Per-base quality was not reported, and no clone a single base away is much larger than it.

In the paper's terms, the time point label means: baseline before first vaccination. The vaccinee samples were drawn from two UK trials, COV001 and COV002, one of which was a single-blind randomized controlled phase 2/3 trial testing AZD1222 (ChAdOx1 nCoV-19) in healthy adults. For TCRbeta chain sequencing, PBMC samples were collected from trial participants at day 0 and at day 28 after the second dose. Per the germline V gene, MGHDK is the CDR1 and SYGVNS is the CDR2. Germline trimming amounts to 6 bases on V and 8 bases on J, with 8 as the count of junction bases outside the gene matches. CDR3 length: 13 amino acids, cysteine to phenylalanine. CDR3 DNA only is kept here, 39 bases in frame from base 1. Broader findings and caveats from the paper: In the small 56-69-year group, the increase in depth fell short of significance, most likely because of low power. After two AZD1222 doses, spike-specific TCR breadth and depth were significantly higher than at day 0 and than in MenACWY recipients. Reportedly, almost half of the unique spike-specific TCRs recognized epitopes lying outside the regions that are mutated in the B.1.351 and B.1.1.7 variants. Because no samples from the day 14 peak response were available, repertoires could be characterized only after the peak T cell response. Only a handful of AZD1222 recipients were SARS-CoV-2 seropositive at baseline, limiting conclusions about previously exposed vaccinees. Participants were mostly white British, with more females than males. The authors suggested clonal diversity may have been underestimated. Vaccine-associated CD4 TCRs spanned the whole spike protein, with dominant responses in regions 160-218 and 743-854.

The CDR3 regions of human TCRbeta chains were subjected to immunosequencing. In the original analysis: TCRs in the repertoires were matched against a reference library of SARS-CoV-2-specific TCRs that had been generated with the MIRA antigen-specificity platform. Breadth meant the fraction of unique TCRs that were SARS-CoV-2-associated, whereas depth meant the fraction of total T cells that were SARS-CoV-2-associated. Each spike-specific TCR was assigned to its reactive spike region and to a CD4 or CD8 class using the MIRA data. Log10-transformed breadth and depth values were compared by one-way ANOVA with Sidak's multiple comparisons tests. Held by TCRdb, this immuneACCESS table contains in-frame sequences only and omits some clones. Under half of the omission traces to an unresolved V gene where checked; the cause of the rest is unknown. That table gives V, J and clone size, and the DNA gave D and trimming. This sample holds about 180,000 clones; 88% were observed only once. The top ten clonotypes cover 6% to 8.5% of the sample.

The sample consisted of peripheral blood, taken on day 0 of AZD1222 vaccination. This TCR was recovered from an adult in good health. The chain is encoded by TRBV25-1 joined to TRBJ1-2, and 8 bases in between align with TRBD1. The CDR3 here reads CASSAADRDGYTF. The DNA sequence is as follows: TGTGCCAGCAGCGCAGCGGACAGGGACGGCTACACCTTC.